The present T cell receptor (beta chain) was sequenced within a study of CD8 T cells in Susac syndrome. RNA, at about 0.45 to 1 ug, was reverse transcribed with random hexamers. TCR beta CDR3 was amplified by immunoSEQ covering 54 Vbeta and 13 Jbeta. From the immunoSEQ multiplex PCR reads, TCRdb called clonotypes with MiXCR, one entry per CDR3 protein. Among 55,000 to 70,000 distinct CDR3 sequences, about 95% were seen once, and the ten largest hold roughly 0.24%. Trimming took 4 bases from V and 1 from J, leaving 12 bases between them. This CDR3 is built from 15 residues. Germline V CDR1 and CDR2: SGHTA, FQGTGA.

Sequencing was carried out using CD8+ T cells from PBMCs. This receptor was obtained from a human donor in good health. V gene TRBV7-3 combines with J gene TRBJ2-3; D gene ambiguous. The CDR3 reads CASSSSMSGTDTQYF. CDR3 sequence (DNA): TGTGCCAGCAGCTCCAGCATGTCCGGCACAGATACGCAGTATTTT.